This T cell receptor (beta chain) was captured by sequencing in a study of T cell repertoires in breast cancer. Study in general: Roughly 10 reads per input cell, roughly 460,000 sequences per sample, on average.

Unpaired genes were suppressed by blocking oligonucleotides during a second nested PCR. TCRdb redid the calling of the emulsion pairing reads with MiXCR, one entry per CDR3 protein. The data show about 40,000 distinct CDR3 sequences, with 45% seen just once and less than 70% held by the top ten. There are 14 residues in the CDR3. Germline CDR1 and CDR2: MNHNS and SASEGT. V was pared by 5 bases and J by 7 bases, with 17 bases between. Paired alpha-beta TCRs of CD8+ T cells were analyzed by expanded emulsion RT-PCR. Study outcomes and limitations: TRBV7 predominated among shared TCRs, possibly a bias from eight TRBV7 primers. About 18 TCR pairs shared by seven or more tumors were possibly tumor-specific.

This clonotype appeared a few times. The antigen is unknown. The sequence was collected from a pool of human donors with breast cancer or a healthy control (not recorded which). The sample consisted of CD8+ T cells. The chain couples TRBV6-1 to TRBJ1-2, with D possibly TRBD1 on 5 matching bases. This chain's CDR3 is CASSPSGGQRGYTF. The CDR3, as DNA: TGTGCCAGCAGTCCTTCCGGGGGTCAGCGTGGCTACACCTTC.